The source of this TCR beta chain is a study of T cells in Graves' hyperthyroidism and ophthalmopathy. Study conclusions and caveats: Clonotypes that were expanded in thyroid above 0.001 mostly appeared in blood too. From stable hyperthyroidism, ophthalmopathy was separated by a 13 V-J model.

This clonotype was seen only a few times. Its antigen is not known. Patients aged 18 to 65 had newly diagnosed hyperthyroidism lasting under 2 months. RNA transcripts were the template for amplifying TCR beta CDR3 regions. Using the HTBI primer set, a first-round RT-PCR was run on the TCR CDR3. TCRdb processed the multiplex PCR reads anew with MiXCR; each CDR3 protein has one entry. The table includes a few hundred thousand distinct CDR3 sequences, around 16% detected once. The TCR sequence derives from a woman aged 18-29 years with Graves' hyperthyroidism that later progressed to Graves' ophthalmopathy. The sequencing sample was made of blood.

CDR3 loop: CASSPLVGGRALETQYF. CDR3 coding DNA: TGCGCCAGCAGCCCCCTGGTAGGCGGGAGGGCCTTGGAGACCCAGTACTTC. V usage is TRBV5-1 and J usage is TRBJ2-5; 9 bases are shared with TRBD2. The CDR3 is 17 residues long. From germline, CDR1 is SGHRS and CDR2 YFSETQ. With V trimmed by 4 bases and J by 5 bases, 15 bases remained unmatched.